What follows are 13 T cell receptor beta chains derived from one specimen sequenced in a study of beta chain features in type 1 diabetes. Of the isolated RNA, all was reverse transcribed, and so the sequenced material was expressed TCRB transcripts. Clones were sequenced by immunoSEQ multiplex PCR, and TCRdb holds only the in-frame ones, with some missing. The table includes 200,000 to 250,000 clones, around a quarter detected once. The sequenced sample consisted of central memory CD4+ T cells from blood. The receptors shown here come from a man in his thirties or forties in good health.

Regarding this clone: A far larger clone is off by one base, so a read error is likely. The rearrangement links TRBV29-1 to TRBJ2-5; D remains ambiguous. The CDR3 is 16 residues long. Trimming left V 8 bases short and J 0 bases short, with 22 bases between. Germline V CDR1 and CDR2: SQVTM, ANQGSEA. For the CDR3, the DNA is TGCAGCTATTTGGTGGGATATGGGAAGTACCAAGAGACCCAGTACTTC. Amino acids: CSYLVGYGKYQETQYF.

The table lists this clone with a few counts. The chain is built from TRBV15 and TRBJ2-7; possible D gene TRBD1, 5 bases. The length of the CDR3 is 15 residues. From germline, CDR1 is LNHNV and CDR2 YYDKDF (reference sequence). The V and J ends lost 0 bases and 6 bases respectively, with 15 bases between them. This CDR3 reads CATSRDNQGIGEQYF. For the CDR3, the DNA is TGTGCCACCAGCAGAGATAACCAGGGAATCGGCGAGCAGTACTTC.

This clone was found a few times. The chain joins TRBV29-1 to TRBJ2-7, with TRBD1 matching over 7 bases. The CDR3 is made up of 12 amino acids. With V trimmed by 1 base and J by 3 bases, 0 bases remained unmatched. The germline V gene has CDR1 SQVTM and CDR2 ANQGSEA. Here the CDR3 DNA reads TGCAGCGTTGAAGGACAGGGCTACGAGCAGTACTTC. It specifies CSVEGQGYEQYF.

As regards this clone: Other DNA sequences within the sample encode an identical CDR3. CDR3 region: CASSLSTSGRETQYF. DNA of the CDR3: TGTGCCAGCAGTTTATCGACGTCGGGTAGGGAGACCCAGTACTTC. This rearrangement joins TRBV27 to TRBJ2-5; unclear D gene. The V and J ends lost 0 bases and 5 bases respectively, with 13 bases between them. Germline V lookup: CDR1 MNHEY, CDR2 SMNVEV (reference sequence). The CDR3 is made up of 15 amino acids.

This clone was found a few times. The CDR3 DNA reads TGTGCCTGGAGGGACAGGGGTTGGGACTCCTACGAGCAGTACTTC. It is translated as CAWRDRGWDSYEQYF. This sequence joins TRBV30 and TRBJ2-7, with TRBD1 matching 9 bases. The CDR3 has 15 residues. V lost 3 bases, J lost 0 bases, and 6 bases stayed unmatched. Germline V gene lookup returns CDR1 GTSNPN and CDR2 SVGIG (reference sequence).

A few counts support this clone. The V gene is TRBV27, the J gene TRBJ2-1, with D perhaps being TRBD1 or TRBD2 (5 bases each). CDR1 and CDR2 from the germline V gene are MNHEY and SMNVEV (reference sequence). V lost 6 bases and J lost 11, with 14 bases in between. This CDR3 comprises 12 residues. The CDR3 DNA follows: TGTGCCAGCAGCGCCCCGGGACGCAAGCAGTTCTTC. It yields the protein CASSAPGRKQFF.

The V gene is TRBV7-7, the J gene TRBJ2-5; 8 positions match TRBD1. Trimming cost V 5 bases and J 7 bases; bases outside gene matches: 12. The V gene's germline CDR1 is SSHAT and CDR2 FNYEAQ (reference sequence). The CDR3 loop spans 15 amino acids. This chain's CDR3 is CASSASDRAAGTQYF. DNA for the CDR3: TGTGCCAGCAGCGCATCGGACAGGGCCGCGGGGACCCAGTACTTC.

This clone was picked up a small number of times. The chain combines TRBV5-1 with TRBJ1-4; D uncertain. Trimming took 2 bases from V and 4 from J, leaving 12 bases between them. The V gene's germline CDR1 is SGHRS and CDR2 YFSETQ. The CDR3 sequence is 15 residues long. The CDR3 loop reads CASSFNGHGNEKLFF. The CDR3 DNA is TGCGCCAGCAGCTTCAACGGGCACGGTAATGAAAAACTGTTTTTT.

This clone was detected ten times or more. This sample includes further DNA sequences coding for the same CDR3. The V and J genes are TRBV11-3 and TRBJ2-3; D is unresolved. CDR1 and CDR2 from the germline V gene are SGHNT and YENEEA. Trimming removed 3 bases from V and 0 bases from J, with 7 bases in between. CDR3 size: 14 residues. The CDR3 spells CASSLTTSTDTQYF. CDR3 nucleotide sequence: TGTGCCAGCAGCTTGACGACTAGCACAGATACGCAGTATTTT.

In the case of this clone: The sample contains more than one DNA sequence encoding this CDR3. The chain joins TRBV6-5 to TRBJ2-6, with 8 bases aligning to TRBD1. J was trimmed by 4 bases and V by 5 bases; bases with no gene match: 4. This CDR3 spans 15 amino acids. CDR1 is MNHEY, CDR2 SVGAGI, per germline. CDR3 sequence (DNA): TGTGCCAGCAGTAGGACAGGGTCCGGGGCCAACGTCCTGACTTTC. Protein product: CASSRTGSGANVLTF.

In DNA, the CDR3 is TGTGCCAGTCCCTCCAGCGGGAGAGGACAAGAGACCCAGTACTTC. Its protein is CASPSSGRGQETQYF. The chain combines TRBV28 with TRBJ2-5, with TRBD2 identical over 8 bases. The V and J ends lost 9 bases and 2 bases, in that order; junction bases with no gene match: 11. The CDR3 length is 15 residues. From germline, CDR1 is MDHEN and CDR2 SYDVKM.

This clone was detected only a few times. This sample includes further DNA sequences coding for the same CDR3. This chain connects TRBV29-1 to TRBJ2-5; TRBD2 aligns across 7 bases. V was pared by 1 base and J by 9 bases, with 5 bases of the junction left unmatched. Germline assignment: CDR1 SQVTM and CDR2 ANQGSEA. The CDR3 runs to 12 residues. This chain's CDR3 is CSVEGGGWAQYF. The CDR3 coding sequence is TGCAGCGTTGAAGGGGGGGGGTGGGCCCAGTACTTC.

This rearrangement joins TRBV7-9 to TRBJ2-3; D may be TRBD2 (6 bases). The ends were cut back, 5 bases at V and 1 base at J, with 19 bases in the middle. CDR3 length: 17 amino acids. CDR1 is SEHNR, CDR2 FQNEAQ, per germline (reference sequence). The CDR3 loop is CASSPRVGGSGTDTQYF. CDR3 nucleotides: TGTGCCAGCAGCCCCCGGGTCGGGGGATCGGGCACAGATACGCAGTATTTT.